A single sample gave rise to the 3 T cell receptor beta chains below, sequenced in a study of somatic mutations in cytotoxic T cells in rheumatoid arthritis. The method was immunoSEQ multiplex PCR; TCRdb's version includes in-frame clones alone and lacks a portion of them. The top ten hold about 34% of the sample, which has 8,000 to 9,500 clones, about 79% seen once. Sequencing was carried out using CD8+ T cells sorted from blood. The receptors shown here come from a woman aged 45-65 years in good health.

CDR3 sequence reads: CASSLLSGGPSYEQYF. Here the CDR3 DNA reads TGTGCCAGCAGCTTGCTTTCGGGGGGACCCTCCTACGAGCAGTACTTC. The rearrangement joins TRBV11-2 to TRBJ2-7; 7 nucleotides agree with TRBD2. V shed 3 bases, J shed 0 bases, and the junction held 8 bases outside the gene matches. Germline V gives CDR1 SGHAT, CDR2 FQNNGV. This CDR3 has 16 residues.

The genes are TRBV7-9 and TRBJ2-7; D is uncertain. Looked up from germline, CDR1 is SEHNR and CDR2 is FQNEAQ (reference sequence). V lost 3 bases, J lost 1 base, and 10 bases lay in between. This CDR3 contains 14 residues. This CDR3 is CASSFGPESYEQYF. CDR3 coding DNA: TGTGCCAGCAGCTTTGGTCCAGAATCCTACGAGCAGTACTTC.

This clone appeared a single time. The chain carries TRBV9 and TRBJ2-3; TRBD2 matches at 7 bases. V was clipped by 4 bases and J by 4 bases; unmatched bases: 6. Looked up from germline, CDR1 is SGDLS and CDR2 is YYNGEE. The CDR3 is 14 residues long. CDR3 sequence: CASSSAGPSDTQYF. The CDR3 DNA follows: TGTGCCAGCAGCTCAGCGGGACCGTCAGATACGCAGTATTTT.